Presented here are 9 T cell receptor beta chains from one specimen sequenced in a study of blood T cell repertoires in COVID-19. Using immunoSEQ multiplex PCR, the repertoire was profiled, and TCRdb retains in-frame clones only, with some absent. The sample contains 90,000 to 100,000 clones, roughly 87% of which appear only once. The sequenced sample consisted of peripheral blood. These receptors were obtained from a woman aged 60-70 years with COVID-19, enrolled during active disease.

This chain joins TRBV6-5 and TRBJ2-7; D perhaps matches TRBD2 (6 bases). Germline lookup yields CDR1 MNHEY and CDR2 SVGAGI. The CDR3 is made up of 14 amino acids. V dropped 2 bases and J dropped 6 bases, with 14 bases sitting between them. The DNA for the CDR3 is TGTGCCAGCAGTTACGGGGGGTCTAGATCCGAGCAGTACTTC. This translates into CASSYGGSRSEQYF.

The chain carries TRBV12-3 or TRBV12-4 and TRBJ2-2; no clear D gene. Trimming shortened V by 6 bases and J by 0 bases, and 5 bases separated the two germline ends. The CDR3 consists of 13 residues. CDR3 sequence: CASRFANTGELFF. Here the CDR3 DNA reads TGTGCCAGCAGGTTCGCGAACACCGGGGAGCTGTTTTTT.

V and J are TRBV7-2 and TRBJ2-5; 9 nucleotides agree with TRBD2. The CDR3 is made up of 16 amino acids. V shed 1 base and J 5 bases; nucleotides not matched to a gene: 8. Germline V gene lookup returns CDR1 SGHTA and CDR2 FQGNSA. As DNA, the CDR3 is TGTGCCAGCAGCTTAGTTGGCGGGGGGGCTTCTGAGACCCAGTACTTC. It codes for CASSLVGGGASETQYF.

This clone was seen only once. The chain links TRBV29-1 to TRBJ1-5; D is possibly TRBD1 (5 bases). V was pared by 4 bases and J by 2 bases, with 9 bases between. The CDR3 is 13 residues long. The V gene's germline CDR1 is SQVTM and CDR2 ANQGSEA. CDR3 in DNA: TGCAGCGTTGCCAGGGCCGGCAATCAGCCCCAGCATTTT. Translating gives CSVARAGNQPQHF.

V gene TRBV30 combines with J gene TRBJ1-3; TRBD1 aligns across 10 bases. With V trimmed by 1 base and J by 8 bases, 8 bases remained unmatched. The germline V gene has CDR1 GTSNPN and CDR2 SVGIG (reference sequence). The CDR3 is 15 amino acids. The CDR3 DNA follows: TGTGCCTGGAGTGGACAGGGGGCGCGGGGGGACACCATATATTTT. Its protein is CAWSGQGARGDTIYF.

The CDR3 bases are TGCAGCGTTGCGGACAGGGGTCCCGAGCAGTACTTC. This gives the protein CSVADRGPEQYF. This rearrangement joins TRBV29-1 to TRBJ2-7; 9 positions match TRBD1. V shed 4 bases, J shed 6 bases, and the junction held 4 bases outside the gene matches. Looked up from germline, CDR1 is SQVTM and CDR2 is ANQGSEA. This CDR3 comprises 12 residues.

In its sample, this clone was seen a few times. V usage is TRBV5-5 and J usage is TRBJ2-1; 12 nucleotides line up with TRBD2. Germline loops: CDR1 SGHKS, CDR2 YYEKEE (reference sequence). CDR3 length: 15 amino acids. Trimming removed 0 bases from V and 13 bases from J; junction bases left unmatched: 8. In DNA form, the CDR3 reads TGTGCCAGCAGCTTGGCTCTAGCGGGGGGGACCGCCCAGTTCTTC. Its protein is CASSLALAGGTAQFF.

V gene TRBV28 combines with J gene TRBJ1-5; TRBD1 matches at 9 bases. The V segment lost 6 bases and the J segment 5 bases; nucleotides outside the gene matches: 11. Per the germline V gene, CDR1 is MDHEN and CDR2 is SYDVKM. The CDR3 runs to 16 residues. The CDR3 DNA follows: TGTGCCAGCAGCCCCGGGACAGGGTTTTTTCATCAGCCCCAGCATTTT. This sequence encodes CASSPGTGFFHQPQHF.

This rearrangement joins TRBV30 to TRBJ1-2, with 7 bases fitting TRBD1. Germline values: CDR1 GTSNPN, CDR2 SVGIG (reference sequence). J was trimmed by 8 bases and V by 5 bases; bases with no gene match: 26. The CDR3 is 18 residues long. CDR3 coding DNA: TGTGCCTGGCTACGAACCCTAACTCCGGGACAGTCCTTGGGGGGCTACACCTTC. Translating gives CAWLRTLTPGQSLGGYTF.